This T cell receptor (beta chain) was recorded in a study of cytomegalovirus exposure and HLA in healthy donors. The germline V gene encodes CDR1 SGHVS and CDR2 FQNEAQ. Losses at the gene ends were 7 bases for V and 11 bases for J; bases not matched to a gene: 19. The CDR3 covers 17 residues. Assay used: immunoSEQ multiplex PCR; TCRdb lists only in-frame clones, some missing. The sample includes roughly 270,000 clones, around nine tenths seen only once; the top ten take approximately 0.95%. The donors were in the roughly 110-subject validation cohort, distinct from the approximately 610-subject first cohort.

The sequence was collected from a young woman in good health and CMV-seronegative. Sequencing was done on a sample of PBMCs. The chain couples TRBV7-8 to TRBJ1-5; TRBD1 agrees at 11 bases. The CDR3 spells CASTPDGDRGAVLTQHF. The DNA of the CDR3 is TGTGCCAGCACCCCAGACGGGGACAGGGGGGCGGTGTTGACCCAGCATTTT.